This T cell receptor beta chain was retrieved from a study of cytomegalovirus exposure and HLA in healthy donors. Study-level findings and limits: Analysis was carried out at a later point, and it linked a missense DCLRE1C variant to TCR beta V- and J-gene trimming. Later, TCR association rates were found to vary by HLA locus, highest for DRB1 and lowest for HLA-C. The authors reported that TCR beta sequences could predict HLA-A and HLA-B alleles. These predictions were accurate for most subjects in the first cohort. There were reportedly fewer N-insertions in an Asian-associated ancestry cluster than the roughly 670-donor mean, in a later analysis.

In the case of this clone: What it recognizes is unknown.

V shed 0 bases and J 3 bases; nucleotides not matched to a gene: 7. The CDR3 spans 16 residues. Germline values: CDR1 LGHNA, CDR2 YSLEER. The study ran its PCR with 60 Vbeta and 13 Jbeta primers. Only in-frame clones appear in the TCRdb table, and some are missing; sequencing was by immunoSEQ multiplex PCR. This sample has over 50,000 clones, with roughly 80% found just once. Sequencing input: PBMCs. The V and J genes are TRBV4-3 and TRBJ1-2; 7 bases fit TRBD1. The source is a middle-aged man in good health and CMV-seronegative. As DNA, the CDR3 is TGCGCCAGCAGCCAAGATCTGAAGGGGGCAGACTATGGCTACACCTTC. Its translation: CASSQDLKGADYGYTF.